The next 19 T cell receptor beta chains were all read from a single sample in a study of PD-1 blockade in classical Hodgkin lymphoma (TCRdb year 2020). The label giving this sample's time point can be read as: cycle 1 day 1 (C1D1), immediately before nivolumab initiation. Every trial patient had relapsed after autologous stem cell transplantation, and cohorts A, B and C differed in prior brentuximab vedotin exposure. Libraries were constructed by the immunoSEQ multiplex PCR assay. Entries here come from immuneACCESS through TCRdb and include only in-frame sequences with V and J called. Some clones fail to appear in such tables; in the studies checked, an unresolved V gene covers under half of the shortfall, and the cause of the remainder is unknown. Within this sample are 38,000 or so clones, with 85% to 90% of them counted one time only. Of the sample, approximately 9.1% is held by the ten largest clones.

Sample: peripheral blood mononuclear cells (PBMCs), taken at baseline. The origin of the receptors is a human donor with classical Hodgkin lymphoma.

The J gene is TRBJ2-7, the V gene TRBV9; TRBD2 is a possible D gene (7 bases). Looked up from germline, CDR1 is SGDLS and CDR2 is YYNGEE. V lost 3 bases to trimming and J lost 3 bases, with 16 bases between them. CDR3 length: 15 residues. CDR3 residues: CASSAGGPTGYEQYF. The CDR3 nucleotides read TGTGCCAGCAGCGCCGGGGGGCCCACGGGCTACGAGCAGTACTTC.

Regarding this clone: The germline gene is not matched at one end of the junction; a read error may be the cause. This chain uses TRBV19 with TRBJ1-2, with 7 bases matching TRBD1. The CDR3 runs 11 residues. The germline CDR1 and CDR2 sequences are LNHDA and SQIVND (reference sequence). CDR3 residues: CASSEDRDRTF. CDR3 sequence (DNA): TGTGCCAGTAGTGAGGACCGGGACAGAACTTTC.

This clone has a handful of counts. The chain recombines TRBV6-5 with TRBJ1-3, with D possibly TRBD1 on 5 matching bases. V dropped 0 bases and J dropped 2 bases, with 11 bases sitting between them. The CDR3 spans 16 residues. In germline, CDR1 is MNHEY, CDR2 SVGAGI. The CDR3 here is CASSYSGGVPGNTIYF. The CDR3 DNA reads TGTGCCAGCAGTTACTCCGGGGGGGTACCTGGAAACACCATATATTTT.

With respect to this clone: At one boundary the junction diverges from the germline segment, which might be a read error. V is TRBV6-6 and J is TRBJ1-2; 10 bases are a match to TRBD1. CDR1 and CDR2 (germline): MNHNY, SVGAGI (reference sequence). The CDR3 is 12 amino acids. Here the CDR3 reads CASLTGQGPQKF. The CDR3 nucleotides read TGTGCCAGCCTCACGGGACAGGGGCCCCAGAAATTC.

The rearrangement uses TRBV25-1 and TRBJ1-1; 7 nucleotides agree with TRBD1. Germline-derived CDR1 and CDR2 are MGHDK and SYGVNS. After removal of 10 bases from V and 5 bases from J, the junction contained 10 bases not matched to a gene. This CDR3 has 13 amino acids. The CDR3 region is CAIRQGTRTEAFF. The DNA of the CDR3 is TGTGCCATCCGACAGGGCACGAGAACTGAAGCTTTCTTT. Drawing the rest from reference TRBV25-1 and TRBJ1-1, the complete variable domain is EADIYQTPRYLVIGTGKKITLECSQTMGHDKMYWYQQDPGMELHLIHYSYGVNSTEKGDLSSESTVSRIRTEHFPLTLESARPSHTSQYLCAIRQGTRTEAFFGQGTRLTVV.

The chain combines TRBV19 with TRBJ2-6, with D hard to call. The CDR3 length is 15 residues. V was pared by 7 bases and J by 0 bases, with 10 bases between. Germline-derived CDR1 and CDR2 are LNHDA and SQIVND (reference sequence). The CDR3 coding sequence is TGTGCCAGTAACGTCGGGCCCTCTGGGGCCAACGTCCTGACTTTC. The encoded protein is CASNVGPSGANVLTF.

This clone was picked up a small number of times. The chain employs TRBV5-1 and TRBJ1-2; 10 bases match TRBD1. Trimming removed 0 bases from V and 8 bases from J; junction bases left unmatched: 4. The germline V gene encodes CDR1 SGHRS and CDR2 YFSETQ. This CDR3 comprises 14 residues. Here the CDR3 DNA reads TGCGCCAGCAGCTTGGGACAGGGGGCCGAAGGCTACACCTTC. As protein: CASSLGQGAEGYTF.

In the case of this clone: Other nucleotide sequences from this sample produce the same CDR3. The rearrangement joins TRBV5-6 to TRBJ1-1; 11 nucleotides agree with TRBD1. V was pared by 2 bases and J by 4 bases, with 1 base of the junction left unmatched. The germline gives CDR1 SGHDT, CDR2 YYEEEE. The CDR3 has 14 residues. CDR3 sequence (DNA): TGTGCCAGCAGCTTTGGGACAGGGGGCACTGAAGCTTTCTTT. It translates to CASSFGTGGTEAFF.

In DNA, the CDR3 is TGTGCCATCAGGGGACTGATCACAGATACGCAGTATTTT. This translates into CAIRGLITDTQYF. J is TRBJ2-3 and V is TRBV10-3, with a weak D call TRBD2 (6 bases). This CDR3 contains 13 residues. Germline-derived CDR1 and CDR2 are ENHRY and SYGVKD. The ends were cut back, 6 bases at V and 2 bases at J, with 9 bases in the middle.

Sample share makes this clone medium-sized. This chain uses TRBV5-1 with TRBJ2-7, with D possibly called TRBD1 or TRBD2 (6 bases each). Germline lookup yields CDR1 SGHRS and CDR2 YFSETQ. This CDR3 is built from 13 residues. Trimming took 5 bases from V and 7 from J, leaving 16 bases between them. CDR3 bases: TGCGCCAGCAGTCGGGGGCCGTCTTGGGAGCAGTACTTC. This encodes CASSRGPSWEQYF.

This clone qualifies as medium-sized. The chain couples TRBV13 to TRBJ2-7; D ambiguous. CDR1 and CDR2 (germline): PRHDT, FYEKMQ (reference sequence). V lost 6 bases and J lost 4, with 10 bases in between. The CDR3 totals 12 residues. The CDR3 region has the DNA TGTGCCAGCAGTTCGACGGTGTACGAGCAGTACTTC. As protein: CASSSTVYEQYF.

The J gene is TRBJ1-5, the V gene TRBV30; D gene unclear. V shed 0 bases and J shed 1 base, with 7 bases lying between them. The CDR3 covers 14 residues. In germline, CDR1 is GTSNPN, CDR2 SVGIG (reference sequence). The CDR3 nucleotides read TGTGCCTGGAGTGTGGGGTGGAGCAATCAGCCCCAGCATTTT. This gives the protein CAWSVGWSNQPQHF.

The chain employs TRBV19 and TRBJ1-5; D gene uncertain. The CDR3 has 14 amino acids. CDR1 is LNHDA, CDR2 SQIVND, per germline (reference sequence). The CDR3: CASRLGGSNQPQHF. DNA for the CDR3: TGTGCGAGTCGGCTAGGAGGTAGCAATCAGCCCCAGCATTTT.

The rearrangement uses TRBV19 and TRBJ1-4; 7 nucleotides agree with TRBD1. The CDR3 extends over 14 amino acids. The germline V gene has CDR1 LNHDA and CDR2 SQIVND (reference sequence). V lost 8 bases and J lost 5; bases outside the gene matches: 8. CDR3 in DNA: TGTGCCAGTGGTACGGGACAGCCGAATGAAAAACTGTTTTTT. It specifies CASGTGQPNEKLFF.

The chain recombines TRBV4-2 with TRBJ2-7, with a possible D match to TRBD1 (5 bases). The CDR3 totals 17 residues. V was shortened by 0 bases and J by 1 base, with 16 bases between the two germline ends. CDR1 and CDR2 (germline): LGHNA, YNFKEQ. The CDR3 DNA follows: TGTGCCAGCAGCCAAGACTCTAGGGGTTCCACTTCCTACGAGCAGTACTTC. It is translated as CASSQDSRGSTSYEQYF.

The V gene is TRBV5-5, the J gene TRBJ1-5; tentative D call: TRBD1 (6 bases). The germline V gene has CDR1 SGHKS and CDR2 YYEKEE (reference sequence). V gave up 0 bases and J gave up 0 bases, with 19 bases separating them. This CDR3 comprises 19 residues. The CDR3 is CASSLATVWQGISNQPQHF. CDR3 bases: TGTGCCAGCAGCTTGGCCACAGTCTGGCAGGGGATTAGCAATCAGCCCCAGCATTTT.

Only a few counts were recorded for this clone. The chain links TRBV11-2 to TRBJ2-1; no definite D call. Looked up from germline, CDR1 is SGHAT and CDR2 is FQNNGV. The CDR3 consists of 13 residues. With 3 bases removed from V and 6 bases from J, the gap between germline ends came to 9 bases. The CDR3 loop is CASSFPPGNEQFF. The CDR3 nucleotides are TGTGCCAGCAGCTTCCCCCCTGGCAATGAGCAGTTCTTC. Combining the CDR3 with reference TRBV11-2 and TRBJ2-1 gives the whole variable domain EAGVAQSPRYKIIEKRQSVAFWCNPISGHATLYWYQQILGQGPKLLIQFQNNGVVDDSQLPKDRFSAERLKGVDSTLKIQPAKLEDSAVYLCASSFPPGNEQFFGPGTRLTVL.

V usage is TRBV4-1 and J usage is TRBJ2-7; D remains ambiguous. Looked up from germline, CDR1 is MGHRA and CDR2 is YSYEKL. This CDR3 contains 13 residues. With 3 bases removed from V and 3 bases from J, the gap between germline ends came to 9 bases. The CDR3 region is CASSHGVNYEQYF. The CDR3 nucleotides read TGCGCCAGCAGCCATGGGGTTAACTACGAGCAGTACTTC.

The CDR3 loop reads CAISVPTGAGYEQYF. CDR3 in DNA: TGTGCCATCAGTGTCCCGACAGGGGCGGGCTACGAGCAGTACTTC. V usage is TRBV10-3 and J usage is TRBJ2-7; TRBD1 matches 8 bases. The CDR3 loop spans 15 amino acids. Germline CDR1 ENHRY, CDR2 SYGVKD. The junction had 8 bases not matched to a gene; V was cut back by 4 bases and J by 3 bases.